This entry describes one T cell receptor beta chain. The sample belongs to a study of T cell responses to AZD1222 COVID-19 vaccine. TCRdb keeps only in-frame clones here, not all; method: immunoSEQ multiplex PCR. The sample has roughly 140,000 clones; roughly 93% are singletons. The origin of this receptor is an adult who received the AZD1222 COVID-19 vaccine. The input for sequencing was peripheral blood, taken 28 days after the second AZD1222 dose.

This chain's CDR3 is CSVEGNGNTIYF. CDR3 bases: TGCAGCGTTGAGGGGAATGGAAACACCATATATTTT. The chain is built from TRBV29-1 and TRBJ1-3; D not resolved. The CDR3 consists of 12 residues. Trimming cost V 3 bases and J 3 bases, with 6 bases left between them. Germline loops: CDR1 SQVTM, CDR2 ANQGSEA.